This TCR beta chain was sequenced in a study of blood T cell repertoires in COVID-19. The overall study: Whether acute or convalescent, the COVID-19 samples came from the United States, Italy and Spain.

In the original workflow: How many nucleated cells were present was estimated from reference gene primer amplification. Assay: immunoSEQ multiplex PCR; the TCRdb copy retains only in-frame clones and omits some. That table gives V, J and clone size, and the DNA gave D and trimming. The table shows 150,000 to 200,000 clones, with 80% to 90% occurring only once. This clone has just one count. J was trimmed by 5 bases and V by 3 bases; bases with no gene match: 7. The germline gives CDR1 SGDLS, CDR2 YYNGEE. The CDR3 covers 17 residues. Sequencing was performed on peripheral blood. V gene TRBV9 combines with J gene TRBJ2-1, with 14 bases that match TRBD2. The receptor was derived from a man younger than 35 who had recovered from COVID-19. CDR3 nucleotides: TGTGCCAGCAGCGCCAGTGGACTAGCGGGAGGTAACAATGAGCAGTTCTTC. The encoded protein is CASSASGLAGGNNEQFF.